The 18 T cell receptor beta chains below come from one sample, sequenced in a study of cytotoxic CD8 clonotypes in ibrutinib-treated CLL. This table comes from immunoSEQ multiplex PCR, and its TCRdb copy is limited to in-frame clones, with some not included. The sample shows roughly 330,000 clones, over 55% of them seen only once. Sequencing was performed on PBMCs, taken after 36 months of ibrutinib treatment. The receptor source for this set is a human donor with chronic lymphocytic leukemia.

The gene calls are TRBV28 and TRBJ1-1, with 7 bases lining up with TRBD1. The CDR3 spans 14 residues. Trimming cost V 7 bases and J 3 bases; bases outside gene matches: 8. Germline CDR1 and CDR2: MDHEN and SYDVKM. The CDR3 DNA is TGTGCCAGCACCCAGACAGGGATCGACACTGAAGCTTTCTTT. Its protein is CASTQTGIDTEAFF.

This clone was picked up a small number of times. The chain links TRBV9 to TRBJ2-2; D is perhaps TRBD2 (5 bases). Trimming cost V 10 bases and J 7 bases, with 8 bases left between them. CDR3 length: 10 residues. Germline CDR1 is SGDLS and CDR2 is YYNGEE. The DNA for the CDR3 is TGTGCCTCCGCGGGCGGGGAGCTGTTTTTT. Protein product: CASAGGELFF.

The gene calls are TRBV5-4 and TRBJ2-2; D remains ambiguous. Germline CDR1 is SGHNT and CDR2 is YYREEE (reference sequence). The CDR3 contains 11 residues. The V end lost 6 bases, the J end lost 0 bases, and 0 bases lay between the germline ends. The CDR3 sequence is CASTNTGELFF. The CDR3 coding sequence is TGTGCCAGCACGAACACCGGGGAGCTGTTTTTT.

The rearrangement uses TRBV6-5 and TRBJ1-2; no clear D. The germline CDR1 and CDR2 sequences are MNHEY and SVGAGI. V lost 2 bases and J 4 bases, leaving 11 bases between the germline ends. The CDR3 length is 14 residues. The CDR3 reads CASSYEGWGYGYTF. The CDR3 region has the DNA TGTGCCAGCAGTTACGAAGGATGGGGCTATGGCTACACCTTC.

The chain couples TRBV28 to TRBJ1-5; D not resolved. The CDR3 has 15 residues. Trimming removed 5 bases at V and 4 bases at J, with 15 bases between. The germline CDR1 and CDR2 sequences are MDHEN and SYDVKM. The CDR3 coding sequence is TGTGCCAGCAGTCCCCGCGAGGGTGGTAATCAGCCCCAGCATTTT. As protein: CASSPREGGNQPQHF.

The rearrangement uses TRBV7-2 and TRBJ2-7, with no clear D. The V and J ends lost 6 bases and 2 bases respectively, with 26 bases between them. Germline V gene sequence: CDR1 SGHTA, CDR2 FQGNSA. The CDR3 runs to 18 residues. The CDR3 loop reads CASRQKNPSGPLTYEQYF. The DNA of the CDR3 is TGTGCCAGCAGACAAAAAAATCCCTCGGGCCCCCTAACCTACGAGCAGTACTTC.

The chain is built from TRBV4-2 and TRBJ1-2; TRBD1 might be the D (5 bases). CDR1 and CDR2 from the germline V gene are LGHNA and YNFKEQ. Trimming removed 0 bases from V and 4 bases from J, with 12 bases in between. The CDR3 runs to 15 residues. CDR3 residues: CASSQDQSGFYGYTF. For the CDR3, the DNA is TGTGCCAGCAGCCAAGATCAGTCAGGGTTCTATGGCTACACCTTC.

This clone has only a few counts. The chain has TRBV29-1 and TRBJ1-2; D not certain. Per germline, CDR1 SQVTM and CDR2 ANQGSEA. The CDR3 is 11 amino acids. Trimming stripped 7 bases from V and 4 bases from J, with 10 bases between. The CDR3: CSAEVGYGYTF. Written as DNA, the CDR3 is TGCAGCGCGGAAGTTGGCTATGGCTACACCTTC.

This sequence joins TRBV9 and TRBJ2-5; 14 bases map to TRBD2. The CDR3 has 15 amino acids. Germline V gives CDR1 SGDLS, CDR2 YYNGEE. The V segment lost 5 bases and the J segment 5 bases; nucleotides outside the gene matches: 5. The CDR3 DNA follows: TGTGCCAGCAGTTTCGGACTAGCGGGGGGCGAGACCCAGTACTTC. This sequence encodes CASSFGLAGGETQYF.

The rearrangement uses TRBV11-2 and TRBJ1-5; tentative D call: TRBD1 (5 bases). The V gene's germline CDR1 is SGHAT and CDR2 FQNNGV. The length of the CDR3 is 15 residues. The V and J ends lost 2 bases and 1 base respectively, with 9 bases between them. The CDR3, as DNA: TGTGCCAGCAGCTTATATGAGGGGAGCAATCAGCCCCAGCATTTT. As protein: CASSLYEGSNQPQHF.

The V call is TRBV29-1, the J call TRBJ1-2, with 7 bases matching TRBD1. This CDR3 spans 15 amino acids. V lost 3 bases and J lost 1; bases outside the gene matches: 8. Germline V gives CDR1 SQVTM, CDR2 ANQGSEA. Written as DNA, the CDR3 is TGCAGCGTTGACCTACAGGGGCCAGTTAACTATGGCTACACCTTC. Translation gives CSVDLQGPVNYGYTF.

The chain is built from TRBV28 and TRBJ2-1; 10 bases line up with TRBD2. Unmatched junction bases numbered 6, after V lost 6 bases and J lost 4 bases. The CDR3 extends over 15 amino acids. The germline CDR1 and CDR2 sequences are MDHEN and SYDVKM. The CDR3 protein is CASSLAGEGYNEQFF. As DNA, the CDR3 is TGTGCCAGCAGCCTAGCGGGAGAAGGGTACAATGAGCAGTTCTTC. Looking up the rest from reference TRBV28 and TRBJ2-1 gives the full variable domain: DVKVTQSSRYLVKRTGEKVFLECVQDMDHENMFWYRQDPGLGLRLIYFSYDVKMKEKGDIPEGYSVSREKKERFSLILESASTNQTSMYLCASSLAGEGYNEQFFGPGTRLTVL.

This clone was counted a single time. The chain is built from TRBV9 and TRBJ2-1, with 9 bases fitting TRBD1. This CDR3 is built from 15 residues. The ends lost 3 bases at V and 6 bases at J; junction bases unmatched: 7. Germline V gene data show CDR1 as SGDLS and CDR2 as YYNGEE. The DNA for the CDR3 is TGTGCCAGCAGCGGACTTCGGGACAGGGTCAATGAGCAGTTCTTC. Translating gives CASSGLRDRVNEQFF.

This chain links TRBV5-4 with TRBJ2-7; 7 nucleotides align to TRBD1. The germline gives CDR1 SGHNT, CDR2 YYREEE (reference sequence). V lost 3 bases and J lost 6; bases outside the gene matches: 3. This CDR3 comprises 12 residues. CDR3 sequence: CASSSGTVEQYF. CDR3 nucleotide sequence: TGTGCCAGCAGCTCCGGGACAGTCGAGCAGTACTTC.

This clone was observed a few times. V usage is TRBV5-1 and J usage is TRBJ1-4, with a weak D call TRBD1 (6 bases). The germline V and J ends were trimmed by 4 bases and 6 bases, with 16 bases remaining between them. Germline-derived CDR1 and CDR2 are SGHRS and YFSETQ. CDR3 length equals 15 residues. The CDR3 loop is CASSQWDISDEKLFF. The CDR3 nucleotides read TGCGCCAGCAGCCAATGGGACATCTCAGATGAAAAACTGTTTTTT.

The V gene is TRBV14, the J gene TRBJ1-6; D unclear. Germline V gene sequence: CDR1 SGHDN, CDR2 FVKESK. This CDR3 region has 13 residues. Trimming shortened V by 1 base and J by 5 bases, and 3 bases separated the two germline ends. The CDR3 region is CASSQGNNSPLHF. In nucleotides, the CDR3 is TGTGCCAGCAGCCAAGGGAATAATTCACCCCTCCACTTT.

In its sample, this clone was seen a few times. The rearrangement links TRBV7-9 to TRBJ1-2; D might be TRBD1 (5 bases). There are 15 residues in the CDR3. V was trimmed by 3 bases and J by 7 bases, leaving 18 bases between them. Germline assignment: CDR1 SEHNR and CDR2 FQNEAQ (reference sequence). CDR3 nucleotide sequence: TGTGCCAGCAGCTTCGAGAGGGGTATATTGGGTGGCTACACCTTC. Translating it yields CASSFERGILGGYTF.

This clone has only a few counts. This sequence joins TRBV5-1 and TRBJ2-5; 7 nucleotides agree with TRBD1. Germline trimming cut 0 bases from V and 5 bases from J; bases unmatched to any gene: 7. This CDR3 has 15 amino acids. The germline CDR1 and CDR2 sequences are SGHRS and YFSETQ. The CDR3 bases are TGCGCCAGCAGCTTGGGGCCGACAGGGTTGGAGACCCAGTACTTC. Its translation is CASSLGPTGLETQYF. The variable domain in full, completed from reference TRBV5-1 and TRBJ2-5, reads KAGVTQTPRYLIKTRGQQVTLSCSPISGHRSVSWYQQTPGQGLQFLFEYFSETQRNKGNFPGRFSGRQFSNSRSEMNVSTLELGDSALYLCASSLGPTGLETQYFGPGTRLLVL.